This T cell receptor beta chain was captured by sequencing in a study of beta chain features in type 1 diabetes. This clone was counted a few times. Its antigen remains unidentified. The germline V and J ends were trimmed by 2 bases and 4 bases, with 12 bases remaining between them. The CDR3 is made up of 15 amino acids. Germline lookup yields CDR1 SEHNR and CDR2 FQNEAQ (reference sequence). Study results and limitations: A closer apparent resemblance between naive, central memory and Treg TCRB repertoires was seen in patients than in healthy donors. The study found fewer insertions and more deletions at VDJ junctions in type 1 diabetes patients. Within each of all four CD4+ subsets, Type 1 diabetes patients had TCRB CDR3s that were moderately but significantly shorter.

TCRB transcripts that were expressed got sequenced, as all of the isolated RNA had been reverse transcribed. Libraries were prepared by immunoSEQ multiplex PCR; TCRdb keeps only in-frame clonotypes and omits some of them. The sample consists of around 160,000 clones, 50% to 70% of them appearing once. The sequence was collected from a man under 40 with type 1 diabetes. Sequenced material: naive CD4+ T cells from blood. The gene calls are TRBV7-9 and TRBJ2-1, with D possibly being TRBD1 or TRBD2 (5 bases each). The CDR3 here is CASSLLGPDYNEQFF. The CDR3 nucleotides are TGTGCCAGCAGCTTATTGGGACCCGATTACAATGAGCAGTTCTTC.